The 13 T cell receptor beta chains in this list originate from one sample, sequenced in a study of blood T cell repertoires in COVID-19. Sequencing used immunoSEQ multiplex PCR; TCRdb keeps in-frame clones, though not all of them. The sample yields 300,000 to 350,000 clones, approximately 83% seen once. Material: PBMCs or T cells enriched from blood (not recorded which). These receptors were taken from a man aged 25-45 years who had recovered from COVID-19.

This sequence joins TRBV9 and TRBJ2-5; D is unresolved. Looked up from germline, CDR1 is SGDLS and CDR2 is YYNGEE. V was clipped by 0 bases and J by 0 bases, with 9 bases between them. The CDR3 runs 15 residues. Written as DNA, the CDR3 is TGTGCCAGCAGCGTAGGGAACCGGGACCAAGAGACCCAGTACTTC. It codes for CASSVGNRDQETQYF.

V usage is TRBV5-1 and J usage is TRBJ1-2; 8 nucleotides agree with TRBD1. J lost 4 bases, V lost 4 bases, and 6 bases had no gene match. The CDR3 runs 14 residues. Germline V gene data show CDR1 as SGHRS and CDR2 as YFSETQ. CDR3 in DNA: TGCGCCAGCAGCCCTTCCGGACAGGGCTATGGCTACACCTTC. Its translation: CASSPSGQGYGYTF.

The chain recombines TRBV5-5 with TRBJ1-1, with a tentative D call TRBD1 (5 bases). The CDR3 is made up of 14 amino acids. V gave up 0 bases and J gave up 3 bases, with 9 bases separating them. Germline lookup yields CDR1 SGHKS and CDR2 YYEKEE (reference sequence). This CDR3 reads CASSLGPGDTEAFF. The CDR3 DNA is TGTGCCAGCAGCTTGGGGCCGGGGGACACTGAAGCTTTCTTT. The full variable domain, its missing parts supplied by reference TRBV5-5 and TRBJ1-1, is DAGVTQSPTHLIKTRGQQVTLRCSPISGHKSVSWYQQVLGQGPQFIFQYYEKEERGRGNFPDRFSARQFPNYSSELNVNALLLGDSALYLCASSLGPGDTEAFFGQGTRLTVV.

The V call is TRBV27, the J call TRBJ2-3; D is possibly TRBD1 (5 bases). The V gene's germline CDR1 is MNHEY and CDR2 SMNVEV (reference sequence). CDR3 length: 17 amino acids. Trimming took off 6 bases at V and 4 bases at J, with 23 bases between the two ends. The DNA for the CDR3 is TGTGCCAGCAGCCGATCAGGGAAAAATTATAAAGCAGATACGCAGTATTTT. Its protein is CASSRSGKNYKADTQYF.

The V call is TRBV18, the J call TRBJ2-1; D might be TRBD2 (5 bases). Trimming removed 0 bases at V and 7 bases at J, with 16 bases between. The CDR3 sequence is 16 residues long. The germline gives CDR1 KGHSH, CDR2 LQKENI. DNA for the CDR3: TGTGCCAGCTCACCACCGCTACTAGTGCGGCCTAATGAGCAGTTCTTC. It translates to CASSPPLLVRPNEQFF.

The V and J genes are TRBV5-1 and TRBJ1-6, with TRBD1 identical over 9 bases. There are 15 residues in the CDR3. J lost 5 bases, V lost 4 bases, and 4 bases had no gene match. Germline V gene lookup returns CDR1 SGHRS and CDR2 YFSETQ. The CDR3 region is CASSPRTGDNSPLHF. The DNA for the CDR3 is TGCGCCAGCAGCCCACGGACAGGGGATAATTCACCCCTCCACTTT. The variable domain in full, with the rest retrieved from reference TRBV5-1 and TRBJ1-6, is KAGVTQTPRYLIKTRGQQVTLSCSPISGHRSVSWYQQTPGQGLQFLFEYFSETQRNKGNFPGRFSGRQFSNSRSEMNVSTLELGDSALYLCASSPRTGDNSPLHFGNGTRLTVT.

The CDR3 nucleotides read TGTGCCAGCAGCTCCCCAACATTAGCGGGGGTGAACACCGGGGAGCTGTTTTTT. It encodes CASSSPTLAGVNTGELFF. The V gene is TRBV7-9, the J gene TRBJ2-2; TRBD2 matches at 9 bases. Trimming removed 4 bases from V and 1 base from J; junction bases left unmatched: 10. The CDR3 loop spans 18 amino acids. Germline CDR1 SEHNR, CDR2 FQNEAQ (reference sequence).

The CDR3 sequence: CATSGVTGELFF. The CDR3, as DNA: TGTGCCACCAGTGGCGTCACCGGGGAGCTGTTTTTT. The chain combines TRBV24-1 with TRBJ2-2; the D is unclear. Trimming left V 5 bases short and J 4 bases short, with 4 bases between. CDR3 length: 12 amino acids. CDR1 is KGHDR and CDR2 is SFDVKD in the germline V gene.

V usage is TRBV9 and J usage is TRBJ2-2; possibly TRBD2 for D (6 bases). V gave up 2 bases and J gave up 5 bases, with 13 bases separating them. This CDR3 has 15 amino acids. In germline, CDR1 is SGDLS, CDR2 YYNGEE. In nucleotides, the CDR3 is TGTGCCAGCAGCGTCGGGACTCTAGATACCGGGGAGCTGTTTTTT. This gives the protein CASSVGTLDTGELFF.

This sequence joins TRBV30 and TRBJ1-1; D is perhaps TRBD1 (5 bases). CDR3 size: 15 residues. The germline V and J ends were trimmed by 2 bases and 5 bases, with 18 bases remaining between them. Germline values: CDR1 GTSNPN, CDR2 SVGIG (reference sequence). The DNA for the CDR3 is TGTGCCTGGAGTAACGAAAAGTTAGGGGAAACTGAAGCTTTCTTT. Amino acids: CAWSNEKLGETEAFF.

The chain recombines TRBV2 with TRBJ1-2; perhaps TRBD1 as D (6 bases). Germline V CDR1 and CDR2: SNHLY, FYNNEI. V was cut by 7 bases and J by 5 bases, with 20 bases left in between. This CDR3 region has 15 residues. The CDR3 sequence: CASNEGEITGYGYTF. CDR3 bases: TGTGCCAGCAACGAGGGGGAGATAACGGGGTATGGCTACACCTTC. Drawing the rest from reference TRBV2 and TRBJ1-2, the complete variable domain is EPEVTQTPSHQVTQMGQEVILRCVPISNHLYFYWYRQILGQKVEFLVSFYNNEISEKSEIFDDQFSVERPDGSNFTLKIRSTKLEDSAMYFCASNEGEITGYGYTFGSGTRLTVV.

The chain employs TRBV25-1 and TRBJ1-6; weak D call: TRBD1 (5 bases). V lost 1 base and J lost 9, with 13 bases in between. Germline-derived CDR1 and CDR2 are MGHDK and SYGVNS. The CDR3 is 15 amino acids. This CDR3 reads CASSESQGGSSPLHF. DNA for the CDR3: TGTGCCAGCAGTGAATCCCAGGGCGGCAGTTCACCCCTCCACTTT.

The rearrangement uses TRBV19 and TRBJ2-3; D might be TRBD1 (6 bases). V lost 3 bases and J 3 bases, leaving 16 bases between the germline ends. CDR1 LNHDA and CDR2 SQIVND come from the germline V gene (reference sequence). The length of the CDR3 is 16 residues. The CDR3 bases are TGTGCCAGTAGTATGAAGGGGACATACATAACAGATACGCAGTATTTT. Its protein product is CASSMKGTYITDTQYF.